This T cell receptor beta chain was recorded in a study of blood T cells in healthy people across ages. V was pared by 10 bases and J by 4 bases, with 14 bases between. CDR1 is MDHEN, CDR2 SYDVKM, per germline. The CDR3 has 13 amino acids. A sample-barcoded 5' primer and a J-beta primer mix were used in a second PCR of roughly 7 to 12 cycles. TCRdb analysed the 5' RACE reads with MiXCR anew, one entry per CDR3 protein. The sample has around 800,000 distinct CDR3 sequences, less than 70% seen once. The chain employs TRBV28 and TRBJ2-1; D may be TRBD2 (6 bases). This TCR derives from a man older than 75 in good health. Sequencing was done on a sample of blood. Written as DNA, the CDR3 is TGTGCCACCAGGCTGGGAGGATACAATGAGCAGTTCTTC. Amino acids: CATRLGGYNEQFF.